This record covers a single T cell receptor (beta chain). A few counts support this clone. What this receptor recognizes is not known. Relative to the germline gene, one junction end is altered; a read error may explain this. This sample was taken from a study of cytomegalovirus exposure and HLA in healthy donors (dated by TCRdb to about 2017). Regarding the complete study: According to an earlier analysis of a few hundred of the donors, about 179 million T cells yielded some 120 million unique TCR beta sequences and roughly 280 Gb of sequence data. An early release covering about 600 HLA-typed donors comprised approximately 290 gigabases of sequencing data and roughly 86 million unique TCR sequences. The genetic ancestry cluster associated with self-reported Caucasian donors included 65% to 90% of the 300 to 450 genotyped donors. The study was designed to test whether signatures of past pathogen exposure could be identified by cataloging public T cell receptors. Using immunosequencing, the study profiled T cell repertoires from around 680 subjects and related those repertoires to cytomegalovirus serostatus. A separate validation cohort of more than 100 different subjects was used in addition to the roughly 700-subject first cohort. The study combined high-throughput TCR immunosequencing, statistical association of individual TCRs with disease status, and machine learning to predict cytomegalovirus infection status. A later analysis re-examined previously published TCR beta repertoires from more than 600 donors and added high-resolution HLA genotyping to investigate patterns of TCR occurrence. Rather than drawing on any new phenotypic data, the later analysis identified candidate immune exposures from TCR beta sequences and the way those sequences occurred across donors. An earlier analysis of about 620 of the donors applied high-throughput TCR beta sequencing to assess whether each TCR beta V gene segment acted as functional or pseudogenic. Donor age, sex, ethnicity and CMV serostatus were collected together with the repertoire data. In a later genetic analysis, genome-wide SNP genotypes for about 60% of the 666 donors were used, and that subset was treated as a discovery cohort. All discovery cohort repertoires had been generated on a single sequencing platform. HLA typing included class I and class II loci at four-digit resolution. Typing coverage differed by locus: A, B, C, DRB1 and DQB1 were typed in roughly 629-630 donors, DQA1 in 522, DPA1 in 600 to 610, and DPB1 in just under 490. Five DR-DQ haplotypes were handled as single units for association and clustering because linkage in the cohort was strong. Among 300 to 500 genotyped donors of the cohort, an average of approximately 200,000 unique TCR beta nucleotide sequences was sequenced per donor, of which 15% to 20% were non-productive.

The cohort comprised some 680 healthy bone marrow donors. At the time of sampling, all cohort members were nominally healthy, though unrecorded immune exposures were likely present. The donor was CMV seronegative and belonged to the group of several hundred seronegative cohort members. Every donor gave a peripheral blood sample, and the peripheral blood mononuclear cells from that sample were used for TCR beta sequencing. Genomic DNA was extracted from the blood cell samples with the Qiagen DNeasy Blood Extraction Kit. Its CDR3 holds 15 amino acids, cysteine through phenylalanine. Only the CDR3 part of the read is kept: 45 bases, read in frame from the first base. CDR1 and CDR2 were assigned from the germline V gene (reference sequence) as SEHNR and FQNEAQ. Library preparation was by the immunoSEQ multiplex PCR assay. For the multiplex PCR, a mixture combining 60 forward primers for TCR Vbeta segments and 13 reverse primers for TCR Jbeta segments was used. The CDR3 region of rearranged TCR beta genes was amplified from genomic DNA with a multiplex PCR assay. On the Illumina HiSeq System, the amplified TCR beta libraries were sequenced as 87-base-pair reads. The authors processed their data as follows. Across the 640 or so repertoires, a later analysis counted roughly 84 million unique TCR beta chains, roughly 11 million of which were shared by at least two donors. Raw reads were error-corrected and collapsed into unique sequences with a nearest-neighbor algorithm that merged closely related sequences to remove PCR and sequencing errors. Alignment of CDR3 sequences to IMGT reference sequences was used to assign V, D and J gene segments. For a sequence to be retained, at least a six-nucleotide match to both a V gene segment and a J gene segment was required. Rearrangements were called productive when the CDR3 lacked stop codons and stayed in frame with V and J; all others were non-productive. CDR3 was defined by IMGT convention, running from the second conserved V-encoded cysteine to the conserved J-encoded phenylalanine. The earlier analysis of 500 to 650 of the donors excluded any sequence lacking an unambiguous match to a single V gene segment. An earlier analysis of almost 600 of the donors classified V segments as functional when productive rearrangements were above 56.7% and as segregating when the standard deviation between donors was above 5%. A statistical classification framework was developed to diagnose cytomegalovirus status using the catalog of TCR beta chain sequences. A later analysis assigned V and J genes by comparing TCR nucleotide sequences with IMGT/GENE-DB human TR gene sequences. The TCRdist pipeline was used in a later analysis to assign CDR3 sequences and most-parsimonious VDJ recombination scenarios. In a later analysis, each TCR beta chain was defined by its CDR3 amino acid sequence together with its V-gene family, and reads lacking a unique V-gene family were excluded. To address suspected cross-contamination and a sequencing artifact, a later analysis removed under 600 highly shared, low-generation-probability nucleotide sequences. In a later analysis, a clonal expansion index was calculated for each public chain from normalized within-repertoire ranks of inferred template counts. In a later analysis, generation probabilities were computed with a VDJ recombination model fitted to out-of-frame rearrangements, and the resulting probabilities were checked against IGoR. Hypergeometric tests were used in a later analysis to score TCR-TCR, TCR-HLA and TCR-CMV co-occurrence, with a repertoire-size bias correction applied to the TCR pairs. False discovery rates were estimated in a later analysis by permuting HLA or CMV assignments 20 times. A later analysis grouped co-occurring TCRs with DBSCAN, adding TCRdist sequence similarity when clustering within HLA-allele-positive subsets. Co-occurrence clustering excluded repertoires with fewer than 30,000 or more than 120,000 public chains, plus five with anomalous nucleotide sharing. Not all clones reach the TCRdb copy of this immuneACCESS table, which keeps in-frame sequences only. Checked studies attribute under half of the gap to unresolved V genes and leave the rest unexplained. The DNA gave D and trimming, while V, J and clone size come from that table. In this sample the table shows some 200,000 clones, roughly four fifths of which occur a single time. In total, the top ten clones hold 0.58% of the sample.

Overall results and qualifications from the work: V-gene and J-gene trimming of TCR beta chains was associated with a missense DCLRE1C variant in a later genetic analysis, and the association was replicated in an independent cohort. The sequencing pipeline was judged likely to have produced a cluster of highly shared sequence variants as a technical artifact. Because HLA typing was unavailable for some donors at each locus, only the typed subset was used in association tests. In a later analysis, HLA-associated TCR beta chains were found to be more clonally expanded and to have lower generation probabilities than equally common non-associated chains. Roughly uniform sequencing depth across donors was assumed in presence/absence analyses, although this assumption may not hold. According to a later analysis, TCR association rates differed among HLA loci, with DRB1 alleles showing the most associated TCRs and HLA-C alleles showing the fewest. Most TCR sequences were seen in very few donors, while some public TCRs were found in many individuals. The classifier was reported to diagnose cytomegalovirus status with high specificity and sensitivity in both the original cohort and the validation cohort. A total of 164 TCR beta chains were listed by the study as associated with cytomegalovirus. The authors suggested that the approach could potentially be generalized to other disease states and immunological phenotypes. For the cohort, immune exposure information was limited to CMV serostatus. A later analysis associated some 17,000 TCR beta sequences with specific HLA alleles at a false discovery rate of 0.05. In an earlier analysis of some 500 of the donors, most TCR beta V segments were observed in productive rearrangements about 87% or about 30% of the time, broadly matching IMGT annotations. About 17 rarely observed V segments, including chromosome 9 orphons, were excluded from the earlier analysis of several hundred of the donors because counts were too low. When HLA alleles, especially DR and DQ, strongly co-occurred, TCR associations were difficult to assign to individual alleles. Linkage disequilibrium might explain the correlated functional status among segregating V segments, but an unknown experimental factor could not be ruled out. In vitro tests confirmed that a few of the cytomegalovirus-associated TCR beta chains recognize cytomegalovirus antigens. A later analysis found that most CMV-associated TCR beta chains appeared HLA-restricted, with HLA associations seemingly driven largely by CMV exposure. A later analysis reported that several top co-occurrence clusters appeared linked to parvovirus B19, influenza, CMV and Epstein-Barr virus. This cohort had only TCR beta chains sequenced, and the lack of alpha or paired-chain data limited which features could be detected. A further reported finding was that TCR beta sequences accurately predicted the HLA-A and HLA-B alleles for most subjects in the first cohort. In a later genetic analysis, fewer N-insertions in productive TCRs were reported among donors in an Asian-associated ancestry cluster than the roughly 670-donor mean. Because the 87-base-pair reads could not distinguish some IMGT-functional V segments, including TRBV6-2 and TRBV6-3, those segments were excluded.

This TCR was recovered from a woman aged 40 to 55 in good health and CMV-seronegative. Sequences were obtained from PBMCs. The rearranged segments are TRBV7-9 and TRBJ1-5; 6 matching bases give a weak D call of TRBD1. The encoded CDR3 is CSSSPGDNSNQPQHF. Read as DNA, the sequence is TGTTCCAGCAGCCCTGGGGACAATAGCAATCAGCCCCAGCATTTT.